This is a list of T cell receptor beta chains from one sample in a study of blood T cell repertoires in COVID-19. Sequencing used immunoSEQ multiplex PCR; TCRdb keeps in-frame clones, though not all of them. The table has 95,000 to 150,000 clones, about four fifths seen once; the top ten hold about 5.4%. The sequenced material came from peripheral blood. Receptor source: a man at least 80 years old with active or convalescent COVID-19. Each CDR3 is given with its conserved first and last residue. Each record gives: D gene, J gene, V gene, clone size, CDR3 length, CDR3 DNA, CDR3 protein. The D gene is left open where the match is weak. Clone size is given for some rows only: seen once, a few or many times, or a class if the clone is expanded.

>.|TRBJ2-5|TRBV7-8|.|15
TGTGCCAGCAGCTTAATGGGCGTAAGCGGGGAGACCCAGTACTTC
CASSLMGVSGETQYF
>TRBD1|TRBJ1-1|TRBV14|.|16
TGTGCCAGCAGCCAGCCGGGACAGGGGGCTCTGACTGAAGCTTTCTTT
CASSQPGQGALTEAFF
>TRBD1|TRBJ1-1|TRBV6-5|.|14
TGTGCCAGCAGCTGGGACAGATTGAACACTGAAGCTTTCTTT
CASSWDRLNTEAFF
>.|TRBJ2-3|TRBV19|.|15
TGTGCCAGTAGTATCCTGGCGGGGCCCGCAGATACGCAGTATTTT
CASSILAGPADTQYF
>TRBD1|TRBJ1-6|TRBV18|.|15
TGTGCCAGCTCACAACAGGGGGCGAGTAATTCACCCCTCCACTTT
CASSQQGASNSPLHF
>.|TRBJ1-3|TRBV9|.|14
TGTGCCAGCAGCACCCACAGTTCTGGAAACACCATATATTTT
CASSTHSSGNTIYF
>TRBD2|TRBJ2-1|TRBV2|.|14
TGTGCCAGCCAGGGACTAGCGGAAAACAATGAGCAGTTCTTC
CASQGLAENNEQFF
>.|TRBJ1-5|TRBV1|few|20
TGCACCAGCAGCCCCACCCAGACAGGGAAGCAGGAGGGGGCCGTTCAGCCCCAGCATTTT
CTSSPTQTGKQEGAVQPQHF
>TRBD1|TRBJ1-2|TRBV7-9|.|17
TGTGCCAGCAGCAACCGGGTTACAGGGGAGTTGGACTATGGCTACACCTTC
CASSNRVTGELDYGYTF
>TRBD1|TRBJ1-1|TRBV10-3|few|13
TGTGCCATCACCTCGACAGGGGGGACTGAAGCTTTCTTT
CAITSTGGTEAFF
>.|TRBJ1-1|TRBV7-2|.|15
TGTGCCAGCAGCTTAGCGGCCGCATCCAGGGTTGAAGCTTTCTTT
CASSLAAASRVEAFF
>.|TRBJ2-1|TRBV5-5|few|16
TGTGCCAGCAGCTTGGACTACGCGGGATCCTACAATGAGCAGTTCTTC
CASSLDYAGSYNEQFF
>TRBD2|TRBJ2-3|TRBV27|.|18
TGTGCCAGCAGGGATATCTTGTTAGCGGGGGGGTCAACAGATACGCAGTATTTT
CASRDILLAGGSTDTQYF
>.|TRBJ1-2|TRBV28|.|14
TGTGCCAGCAGACCGACAGCGCTATACTATGGCTACACCTTC
CASRPTALYYGYTF
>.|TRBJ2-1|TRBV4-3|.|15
TGCGCCAGCAGCCAAGAAAACCGGGGGTACAGTGAGCAGTTCTTC
CASSQENRGYSEQFF
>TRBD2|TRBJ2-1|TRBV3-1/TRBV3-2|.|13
TGTGCCAGCAGCCTAGCGGGTGACAATGAGCAGTTCTTC
CASSLAGDNEQFF
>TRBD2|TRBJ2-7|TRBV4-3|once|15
TGCGCCAGCAGCCAACAACTAGCGGGGGCCTACGAGCAGTACTTC
CASSQQLAGAYEQYF
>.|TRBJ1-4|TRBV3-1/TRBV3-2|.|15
TGTGCCAGCAGCCAAAGTGGGGGCTTTAATGAAAAACTGTTTTTT
CASSQSGGFNEKLFF
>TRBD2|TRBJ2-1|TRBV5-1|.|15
TGCGCCAGCAGCCCCGGGGACTACGACCTCAATGAGCAGTTCTTC
CASSPGDYDLNEQFF
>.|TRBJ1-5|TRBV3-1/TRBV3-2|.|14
TGTGCCAGCAGCCAAAGGGGGACCAATCAGCCCCAGCATTTT
CASSQRGTNQPQHF
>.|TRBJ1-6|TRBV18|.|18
TGTGCCAGCTCACCGCTTCAGCTCACCGGAGGGTCGAATTCACCCCTCCACTTT
CASSPLQLTGGSNSPLHF
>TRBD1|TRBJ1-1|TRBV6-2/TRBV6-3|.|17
TGTGCCAGCAGTCTTGGGACAGGGGAGATCGTGAACACTGAAGCTTTCTTT
CASSLGTGEIVNTEAFF
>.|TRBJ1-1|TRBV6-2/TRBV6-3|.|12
TGTGCCAGCAGTAATCGACGGAGTGAAGCTTTCTTT
CASSNRRSEAFF
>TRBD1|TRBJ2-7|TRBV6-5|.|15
TGTGCCAGCAGTCGGACCGTTCCAGGGGGCTACGAGCAGTACTTC
CASSRTVPGGYEQYF
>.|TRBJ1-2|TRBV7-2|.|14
TGTGCCAGCAGCTCAGGGGCGGTTGGGAGTGGCTACACCTTC
CASSSGAVGSGYTF
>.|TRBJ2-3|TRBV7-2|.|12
TGTGCCAGCAGGAGGGTCACAGATACGCAGTATTTT
CASRRVTDTQYF
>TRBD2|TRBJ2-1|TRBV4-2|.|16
TGTGCCAGCAGCCAAGATACAACTAGCGGGGGCAGCGAGCAGTTCTTC
CASSQDTTSGGSEQFF
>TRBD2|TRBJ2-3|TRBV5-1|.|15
TGCGCCAGCAGCCTAGTAGCGGGGGTTTCAGATACGCAGTATTTT
CASSLVAGVSDTQYF
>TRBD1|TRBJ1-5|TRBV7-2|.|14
TGTGCCAGCAGCACCGGACAGGGCGATCAGCCCCAGCATTTT
CASSTGQGDQPQHF
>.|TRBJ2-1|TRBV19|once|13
TGTGCCAGTAGTTACAACGCCGCGGGGGAGCAGTTCTTC
CASSYNAAGEQFF
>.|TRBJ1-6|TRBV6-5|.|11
TGTGCCAGCATGACATATTCACCCCTCCACTTT
CASMTYSPLHF
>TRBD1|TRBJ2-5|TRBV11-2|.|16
TGTGCCAGCAGCTCCTACACCCGGGACAGCCAAGAGACCCAGTACTTC
CASSSYTRDSQETQYF
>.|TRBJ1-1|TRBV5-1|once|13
TGCGCCAGCAGCTTGCGGACAGACACTGAAGCTTTCTTT
CASSLRTDTEAFF
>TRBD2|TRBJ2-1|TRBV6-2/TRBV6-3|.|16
TGTGCCAGCAGTTACCTCGGGCTAGCGGGGTACAATGAGCAGTTCTTC
CASSYLGLAGYNEQFF
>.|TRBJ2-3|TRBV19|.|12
TGTGCCAGTAGTCCCAGGACAGATACGCAGTATTTT
CASSPRTDTQYF
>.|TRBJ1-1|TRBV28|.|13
TGTGCCAGCAGTTTACCACAGGGAACTGAAGCTTTCTTT
CASSLPQGTEAFF
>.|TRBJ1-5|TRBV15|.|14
TGTGCCACCAGCAGCTTAAAGCACAATCAGCCCCAGCATTTT
CATSSLKHNQPQHF
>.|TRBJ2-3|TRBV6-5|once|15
TGTGCCAGCAGTTACTCGGGCCTCAGCACAGATACGCAGTATTTT
CASSYSGLSTDTQYF
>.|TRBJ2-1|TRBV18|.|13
TGTGCCAGCTCACGTCAGGACTACAATGAGCAGTTCTTC
CASSRQDYNEQFF
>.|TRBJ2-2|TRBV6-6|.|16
TGTGCCAGCAGTTACTCCTCCGACAGCCCGACCGGGGAGCTGTTTTTT
CASSYSSDSPTGELFF
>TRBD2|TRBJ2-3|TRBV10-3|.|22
TGTGCCATCAGTGAGTCCCCCCCTGGGGGTAGCGGGGGGTACCTCGGCACAGATACGCAGTATTTT
CAISESPPGGSGGYLGTDTQYF
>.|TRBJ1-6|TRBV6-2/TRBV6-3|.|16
TGTGCCAGCAGTTTGACATCGAGCTCCTATAATTCACCCCTCCACTTT
CASSLTSSSYNSPLHF
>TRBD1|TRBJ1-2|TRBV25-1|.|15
TGTGCCAGCAGTGATTCTAACAGGGGAGAGCATGGCTACACCTTC
CASSDSNRGEHGYTF
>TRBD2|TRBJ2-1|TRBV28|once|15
TGTGCCAGCAGTTTACTAGCGGGGGGGATCAATGAGCAGTTCTTC
CASSLLAGGINEQFF
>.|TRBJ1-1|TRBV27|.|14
TGTGCCAGCAGTTTATCTTCCGCGTACACTGAAGCTTTCTTT
CASSLSSAYTEAFF
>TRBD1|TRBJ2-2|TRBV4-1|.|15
TGCGCCAGCAGCCCGCAAACAGGGGGCACCGGGGAGCTGTTTTTT
CASSPQTGGTGELFF
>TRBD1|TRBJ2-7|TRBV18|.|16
TGTGCCAGCTCAGAGGGGACAGGGGGCGGTTTCAACGAGCAGTACTTC
CASSEGTGGGFNEQYF
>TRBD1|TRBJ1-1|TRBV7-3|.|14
TGTGCCAGCAGCTTAGGACAGGGGAGGACTGAAGCTTTCTTT
CASSLGQGRTEAFF
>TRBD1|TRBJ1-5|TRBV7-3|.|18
TGTGCCAGCAGCTTAGCGGACAGGGAGGTCAGGAGCAATCAGCCCCAGCATTTT
CASSLADREVRSNQPQHF
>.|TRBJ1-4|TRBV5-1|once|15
TGCGCCAGTAAAACAGGGAGTGCAACTAATGAAAAACTGTTTTTT
CASKTGSATNEKLFF
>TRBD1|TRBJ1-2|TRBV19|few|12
TGTGCCAGTCAAGGGGGCCGCCTTGGCTACACCTTC
CASQGGRLGYTF
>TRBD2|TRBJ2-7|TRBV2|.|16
TGTGCCAGCAGATCCCTGGGGGTAGCGGGGGGCCACGAGCAGTACTTC
CASRSLGVAGGHEQYF
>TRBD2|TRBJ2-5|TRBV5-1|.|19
TGCGCCAGCAGCTCGGGACTAGCGGGGGGCGCGTGGTACCAAGAGACCCAGTACTTC
CASSSGLAGGAWYQETQYF